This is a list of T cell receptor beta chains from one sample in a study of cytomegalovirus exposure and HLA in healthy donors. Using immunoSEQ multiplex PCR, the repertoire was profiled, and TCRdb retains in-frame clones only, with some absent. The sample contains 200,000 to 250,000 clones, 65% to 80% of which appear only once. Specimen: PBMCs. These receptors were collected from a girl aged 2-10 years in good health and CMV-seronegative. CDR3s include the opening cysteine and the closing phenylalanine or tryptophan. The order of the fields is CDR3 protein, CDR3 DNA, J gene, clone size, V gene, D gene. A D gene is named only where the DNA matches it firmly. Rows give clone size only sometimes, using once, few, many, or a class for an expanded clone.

CDR3aa: CASSPSGVETDTQYF
CDR3nt: TGTGCCAGCAGCCCCAGCGGGGTTGAAACAGATACGCAGTATTTT
j_gene: TRBJ2-3
abundance: NA
v_gene: TRBV9
d_gene: TRBD2

CDR3aa: CASSYAGGTEAFF
CDR3nt: TGTGCCAGCAGTTACGCGGGGGGGACTGAAGCTTTCTTT
j_gene: TRBJ1-1
abundance: NA
v_gene: TRBV27
d_gene: NA

CDR3aa: CASRPYRAVNTEAFF
CDR3nt: TGTGCCAGCAGACCTTACAGGGCGGTGAACACTGAAGCTTTCTTT
j_gene: TRBJ1-1
abundance: NA
v_gene: TRBV6-5
d_gene: NA

CDR3aa: CASSQALGGWNEQFF
CDR3nt: TGTGCCAGCAGCCAAGCGTTAGGGGGCTGGAATGAGCAGTTCTTC
j_gene: TRBJ2-1
abundance: NA
v_gene: TRBV14
d_gene: TRBD1

CDR3aa: CASSPNRAGNTIYF
CDR3nt: TGTGCCAGTAGTCCGAACAGAGCTGGAAACACCATATATTTT
j_gene: TRBJ1-3
abundance: NA
v_gene: TRBV19
d_gene: NA

CDR3aa: CASSPRGPETYNEQFF
CDR3nt: TGTGCCAGCAGCCCCAGGGGCCCCGAAACCTACAATGAGCAGTTCTTC
j_gene: TRBJ2-1
abundance: NA
v_gene: TRBV7-3
d_gene: NA

CDR3aa: CASSGSGDGYSYEQYF
CDR3nt: TGTGCCAGTAGTGGCTCGGGGGACGGGTACTCCTACGAGCAGTACTTC
j_gene: TRBJ2-7
abundance: once
v_gene: TRBV19
d_gene: NA

CDR3aa: CAITRTVGDRFLNTEAFF
CDR3nt: TGTGCCATCACCAGAACCGTCGGGGACAGGTTCTTGAACACTGAAGCTTTCTTT
j_gene: TRBJ1-1
abundance: NA
v_gene: TRBV10-3
d_gene: TRBD1

CDR3aa: CASKLAGGTNEQFF
CDR3nt: TGTGCCAGTAAACTAGCGGGGGGTACGAATGAGCAGTTCTTC
j_gene: TRBJ2-1
abundance: NA
v_gene: TRBV19
d_gene: TRBD2

CDR3aa: CASSLGIRGNGNQPQHF
CDR3nt: TGTGCCAGCAGCTTGGGTATTCGGGGAAACGGGAATCAGCCCCAGCATTTT
j_gene: TRBJ1-5
abundance: NA
v_gene: TRBV5-5
d_gene: NA

CDR3aa: CASSYWTSGWADTQYF
CDR3nt: TGTGCCAGCAGCTACTGGACTAGCGGATGGGCAGATACGCAGTATTTT
j_gene: TRBJ2-3
abundance: NA
v_gene: TRBV5-4
d_gene: TRBD2

CDR3aa: CASSSSSSGLRIF
CDR3nt: NA
j_gene: TRBJ2-3
abundance: NA
v_gene: TRBV6-1
d_gene: NA

CDR3aa: CASSPDKYNQPQHF
CDR3nt: TGTGCCAGTAGCCCCGACAAATACAATCAGCCCCAGCATTTT
j_gene: TRBJ1-5
abundance: NA
v_gene: TRBV19
d_gene: NA

CDR3aa: CASSLQGRQIDEQYF
CDR3nt: TGCGCCAGCAGCTTGCAGGGGCGTCAGATCGACGAGCAGTACTTC
j_gene: TRBJ2-7
abundance: NA
v_gene: TRBV5-1
d_gene: NA

CDR3aa: CASSQALGDTNYGYTF
CDR3nt: TGTGCCAGCAGCCAGGCCCTAGGGGACACTAACTATGGCTACACCTTC
j_gene: TRBJ1-2
abundance: NA
v_gene: TRBV4-2
d_gene: NA

CDR3aa: CASSEVGRGGYEQYF
CDR3nt: TGTGCCAGCAGTGAAGTCGGGCGGGGGGGGTACGAGCAGTACTTC
j_gene: TRBJ2-7
abundance: NA
v_gene: TRBV6-1
d_gene: TRBD2

CDR3aa: CASSPGEKSNEAFF
CDR3nt: TGCGCCAGCAGCCCGGGGGAAAAGTCTAATGAAGCTTTCTTT
j_gene: TRBJ1-1
abundance: NA
v_gene: TRBV5-1
d_gene: NA

CDR3aa: CASSSAGMNTEAFF
CDR3nt: TGTGCCAGTAGCTCGGCCGGGATGAACACTGAAGCTTTCTTT
j_gene: TRBJ1-1
abundance: NA
v_gene: TRBV19
d_gene: NA

CDR3aa: CASSLGHATEAFF
CDR3nt: TGTGCCAGCAGCCTGGGACATGCCACTGAAGCTTTCTTT
j_gene: TRBJ1-1
abundance: NA
v_gene: TRBV6-5
d_gene: NA

CDR3aa: CASSVPPNEQFF
CDR3nt: TGTGCCAGCAGCGTACCTCCCAATGAGCAGTTCTTC
j_gene: TRBJ2-1
abundance: NA
v_gene: TRBV9
d_gene: NA

CDR3aa: CASSFGQERNEQYF
CDR3nt: TGTGCCAGCAGTTTTGGGCAGGAAAGGAACGAGCAGTACTTC
j_gene: TRBJ2-7
abundance: NA
v_gene: TRBV28
d_gene: NA

CDR3aa: CASSQGYGNTEAFF
CDR3nt: TGCGCCAGCAGCCAAGGGTACGGGAACACTGAAGCTTTCTTT
j_gene: TRBJ1-1
abundance: NA
v_gene: TRBV4-1
d_gene: NA

CDR3aa: CASSLPSGGAYNEQFF
CDR3nt: TGCGCCAGCAGCTTACCTAGCGGGGGGGCGTACAATGAGCAGTTCTTC
j_gene: TRBJ2-1
abundance: NA
v_gene: TRBV5-1
d_gene: TRBD2

CDR3aa: CASSADNYYEQYF
CDR3nt: TGTGCCAGCAGCGCCGACAATTACTACGAGCAGTACTTC
j_gene: TRBJ2-7
abundance: NA
v_gene: TRBV5-6
d_gene: NA

CDR3aa: CASNSFAGDNQPQHF
CDR3nt: TGTGCCAGCAATTCGTTTGCGGGAGATAATCAGCCCCAGCATTTT
j_gene: TRBJ1-5
abundance: NA
v_gene: TRBV27
d_gene: NA

CDR3aa: CASRLRQGRNEQFF
CDR3nt: TGTGCCAGCAGATTAAGACAGGGGCGCAATGAGCAGTTCTTC
j_gene: TRBJ2-1
abundance: NA
v_gene: TRBV7-6
d_gene: TRBD1

CDR3aa: CAIHPGQGNSPLHF
CDR3nt: TGTGCCATCCATCCGGGACAGGGTAATTCACCCCTCCACTTT
j_gene: TRBJ1-6
abundance: NA
v_gene: TRBV6-5
d_gene: TRBD1

CDR3aa: CASSGGPGRDTEAFF
CDR3nt: TGTGCCAGCAGCGGAGGGCCGGGAAGGGACACTGAAGCTTTCTTT
j_gene: TRBJ1-1
abundance: NA
v_gene: TRBV5-6
d_gene: NA

CDR3aa: CSLGLGTDTQYF
CDR3nt: TGCAGCCTGGGACTAGGGACAGATACGCAGTATTTT
j_gene: TRBJ2-3
abundance: NA
v_gene: TRBV29-1
d_gene: TRBD2

CDR3aa: CASREKTGALRGDF
CDR3nt: TGTGCCAGCAGAGAAAAAACAGGAGCCCTACGCGGGGACTTC
j_gene: TRBJ2-7
abundance: NA
v_gene: TRBV2
d_gene: NA

CDR3aa: CASSFTGTENSPLHF
CDR3nt: TGTGCCAGCAGCTTTACCGGGACAGAAAATTCACCCCTCCACTTT
j_gene: TRBJ1-6
abundance: NA
v_gene: TRBV9
d_gene: TRBD1

CDR3aa: CASSKSGVAGRSEQFF
CDR3nt: TGTGCCAGTAGTAAGAGTGGAGTAGCGGGGAGGAGTGAGCAGTTCTTC
j_gene: TRBJ2-1
abundance: NA
v_gene: TRBV19
d_gene: TRBD2

CDR3aa: CASSYGQNYGYTF
CDR3nt: TGTGCCAGCAGTTACGGACAGAACTATGGCTACACCTTC
j_gene: TRBJ1-2
abundance: once
v_gene: TRBV6-6
d_gene: NA

CDR3aa: CASSFGDSEQYF
CDR3nt: TGTGCCAGCAGCTTTGGGGACAGCGAGCAGTACTTC
j_gene: TRBJ2-7
abundance: NA
v_gene: TRBV5-4
d_gene: TRBD1

CDR3aa: CASSAGTEAFF
CDR3nt: TGTGCCAGCAGTGCCGGTACTGAAGCTTTCTTT
j_gene: TRBJ1-1
abundance: few
v_gene: TRBV2
d_gene: NA

CDR3aa: CAWATGGHSYEQYF
CDR3nt: TGTGCCTGGGCCACGGGGGGGCACTCCTACGAGCAGTACTTC
j_gene: TRBJ2-7
abundance: NA
v_gene: TRBV30
d_gene: TRBD2

CDR3aa: CASSQVLAVEKLFF
CDR3nt: TGCGCCAGCAGCCAAGTTTTGGCCGTTGAAAAACTGTTTTTT
j_gene: TRBJ1-4
abundance: NA
v_gene: TRBV4-1
d_gene: NA

CDR3aa: CSVEGPTGTEAFF
CDR3nt: TGCAGCGTTGAAGGCCCAACGGGCACTGAAGCTTTCTTT
j_gene: TRBJ1-1
abundance: NA
v_gene: TRBV29-1
d_gene: NA

CDR3aa: CASSAGQITDTQYF
CDR3nt: TGCGCCAGCAGCGCGGGGCAGATCACAGATACGCAGTATTTT
j_gene: TRBJ2-3
abundance: NA
v_gene: TRBV5-1
d_gene: NA

CDR3aa: CASSPSSGVYNEQFF
CDR3nt: TGTGCCAGCTCACCAAGCAGCGGGGTATACAATGAGCAGTTCTTC
j_gene: TRBJ2-1
abundance: NA
v_gene: TRBV18
d_gene: TRBD2

CDR3aa: CASTGGQGVGEAFF
CDR3nt: TGTGCCAGCACTGGGGGTCAGGGGGTGGGTGAAGCTTTCTTT
j_gene: TRBJ1-1
abundance: once
v_gene: TRBV6-1
d_gene: TRBD1

CDR3aa: CASSEPRDSTVPGGQYF
CDR3nt: TGTGCCAGCAGCGAACCCCGGGACTCTACAGTCCCGGGGGGGCAGTATTTT
j_gene: TRBJ2-3
abundance: NA
v_gene: TRBV2
d_gene: TRBD2

CDR3aa: CASTKTGSASPLHF
CDR3nt: TGTGCCAGCACCAAGACAGGGAGTGCCTCACCCCTCCACTTT
j_gene: TRBJ1-6
abundance: NA
v_gene: TRBV6-5
d_gene: TRBD1